The next 26 T cell receptor beta chains were all read from a single sample in a study of blood T cells in healthy people across ages. With a J-beta primer mix and a sample-barcoded 5' primer, a second PCR ran about 7 to 12 cycles. Using its own MiXCR run on the 5' RACE reads, TCRdb lists one record per CDR3 protein. Of some 1.7 million distinct CDR3 sequences listed, about 30% are singletons. Sample: blood. Receptors were obtained from a woman in her thirties in good health.

The chain links TRBV6-1 to TRBJ2-4; D may be TRBD1 or TRBD2 (6 bases each). CDR1 is MNHNS, CDR2 SASEGT, per germline. V lost 7 bases and J lost 13, with 17 bases in between. The CDR3 consists of 12 residues. The CDR3 nucleotides are TGTGCCAGCATTAAACAGGGCGGGGAGCAGTACTTC. Translated: CASIKQGGEQYF.

V gene TRBV10-2 combines with J gene TRBJ1-1, with D perhaps TRBD1 (5 bases). With 0 bases removed from V and 7 bases from J, the gap between germline ends came to 9 bases. The CDR3 runs 13 residues. The germline gives CDR1 WSHSY, CDR2 SAAADI. As DNA, the CDR3 is TGCGCCAGCAGTGAGTCCGAGGGGAGTGAAGCTTTCTTT. Translation: CASSESEGSEAFF.

In its sample, this clonotype was seen a few times. The chain combines TRBV20-1 with TRBJ2-3; TRBD2 might be the D (5 bases). The V gene's germline CDR1 is DFQATT and CDR2 SNEGSKA (reference sequence). The CDR3 runs to 13 residues. V was clipped by 8 bases and J by 4 bases, with 16 bases between them. CDR3: CSTLDRGPDTQYF. The CDR3 nucleotides read TGCAGTACTCTGGATAGAGGGCCAGATACGCAGTATTTT.

As for this clonotype: This sequence may be a read error, since a much larger clone differs from it by one base. V is TRBV7-2 and J is TRBJ2-3; 8 nucleotides match TRBD2. Germline CDR1 reads SGHTA; CDR2 reads FQGNSA. The CDR3 extends over 16 amino acids. V lost 2 bases and J lost 1; bases outside the gene matches: 5. As DNA, the CDR3 is TGTGCCAGCAGCTTAATGCGGGGGGACGGCACAGATACGCAGTATTTT. It codes for CASSLMRGDGTDTQYF. The full variable domain, with the rest looked up from reference TRBV7-2 and TRBJ2-3, is GAGVSQSPSNKVTEKGKDVELRCDPISGHTALYWYRQSLGQGLEFLIYFQGNSAPDKSGLPSDRFSAERTGGSVSTLTIQRTQQEDSAVYLCASSLMRGDGTDTQYFGPGTRLTVL.

This clonotype was observed a handful of times. The chain recombines TRBV5-1 with TRBJ1-1, with D possibly matching TRBD1 (6 bases). There are 14 residues in the CDR3. Germline V gene sequence: CDR1 SGHRS, CDR2 YFSETQ. Trimming removed 4 bases from V and 0 bases from J, with 10 bases in between. CDR3 nucleotides: TGCGCCAGCAGCCTCCGACAGGTGAACACTGAAGCTTTCTTT. This sequence encodes CASSLRQVNTEAFF.

This chain links TRBV7-2 with TRBJ2-7; no clear D. Germline V gene lookup returns CDR1 SGHTA and CDR2 FQGNSA. V was clipped by 5 bases and J by 2 bases, with 16 bases between them. The CDR3 spans 15 residues. Here the CDR3 reads CASSLPAAETYEQYF. The CDR3 DNA reads as TGTGCCAGCAGCCTACCCGCGGCGGAAACCTACGAGCAGTACTTC.

The rearrangement joins TRBV20-1 to TRBJ1-1; D unclear. CDR1 is DFQATT, CDR2 SNEGSKA, per germline (reference sequence). V was trimmed by 2 bases and J by 0 bases, leaving 4 bases between them. The CDR3 has 12 residues. CDR3 in DNA: TGCAGTGCTAGATTTATGAACACTGAAGCTTTCTTT. Its translation is CSARFMNTEAFF.

This clonotype appeared many times. The chain employs TRBV6-5 and TRBJ2-7, with D tentatively TRBD2 (6 bases). This CDR3 is 14 amino acids long. The germline V gene encodes CDR1 MNHEY and CDR2 SVGAGI. V lost 5 bases and J lost 5, with 16 bases in between. As DNA, the CDR3 is TGTGCCAGCAGTCGGTCGCAGGGAGGCGACGAGCAGTACTTC. Protein product: CASSRSQGGDEQYF.

The rearrangement joins TRBV20-1 to TRBJ2-7; no reliable D call. The CDR3 contains 11 residues. V was pared by 5 bases and J by 1 base, with 6 bases between. The V gene's germline CDR1 is DFQATT and CDR2 SNEGSKA (reference sequence). The DNA for the CDR3 is TGCAGTGCTCAGATGTCCTACGAGCAGTACTTC. Encoded protein: CSAQMSYEQYF.

V and J are TRBV7-3 and TRBJ2-2; 7 nucleotides line up with TRBD2. The germline CDR1 and CDR2 sequences are SGHTA and FQGTGA. V shed 2 bases, J shed 3 bases, and the junction held 3 bases outside the gene matches. The CDR3 loop spans 15 amino acids. The CDR3 DNA reads as TGTGCCAGCAGCTTAGCGGCGGGGGACACCGGGGAGCTGTTTTTT. Residues: CASSLAAGDTGELFF.

The chain couples TRBV5-1 to TRBJ2-5; 8 bases agree with TRBD1. CDR1 is SGHRS and CDR2 is YFSETQ in the germline V gene. The CDR3 runs to 18 residues. Trimming removed 4 bases from V and 5 bases from J; junction bases left unmatched: 19. CDR3 DNA sequence: TGCGCCAGCAGCCCCATAGCGGACAGGGAAGACCCGAGGGAGACCCAGTACTTC. This gives the protein CASSPIADREDPRETQYF.

The chain couples TRBV18 to TRBJ2-1; TRBD2 matches 10 bases. The CDR3 contains 16 residues. Per germline, CDR1 KGHSH and CDR2 LQKENI. With V trimmed by 3 bases and J by 2 bases, 4 bases remained unmatched. The CDR3 DNA reads TGTGCCAGCTCACCCCCGGGACTAGCGACCTACAATGAGCAGTTCTTC. Its protein product is CASSPPGLATYNEQFF. The whole variable domain, filled in from reference TRBV18 and TRBJ2-1, reads NAGVMQNPRHLVRRRGQEARLRCSPMKGHSHVYWYRQLPEEGLKFMVYLQKENIIDESGMPKERFSAEFPKEGPSILRIQQVVRGDSAAYFCASSPPGLATYNEQFFGPGTRLTVL.

This chain connects TRBV7-2 to TRBJ2-1; TRBD2 matches at 7 bases. This CDR3 has 15 amino acids. Germline CDR1 SGHTA, CDR2 FQGNSA. Germline trimming cut 2 bases from V and 9 bases from J; bases unmatched to any gene: 10. The CDR3, as DNA: TGTGCCAGCAGCTTAAGCGCGGAGGGAGGGGCTGAGCAGTTCTTC. Amino acids: CASSLSAEGGAEQFF.

The rearrangement links TRBV7-2 to TRBJ1-2; 7 bases map to TRBD1. Germline V gene lookup returns CDR1 SGHTA and CDR2 FQGNSA. The CDR3 has 17 residues. V lost 8 bases and J lost 6; bases outside the gene matches: 21. The CDR3 DNA follows: TGTGCCAGCCCCTCTTGGGGCAGGGGGGAAAAAGCCAATGGCTACACCTTC. It is translated as CASPSWGRGEKANGYTF.

This clonotype was recorded a few times. The chain links TRBV5-1 to TRBJ2-5; the match to TRBD2 covers 7 bases. V was clipped by 5 bases and J by 5 bases; unmatched bases: 9. The CDR3 totals 14 residues. Germline CDR1 reads SGHRS; CDR2 reads YFSETQ. This CDR3 reads CASSVPGTTETQYF. The CDR3 DNA sequence: TGCGCCAGCAGTGTCCCCGGGACTACGGAGACCCAGTACTTC.

The table lists this clonotype with many counts. The chain joins TRBV12-3 or TRBV12-4 to TRBJ1-2; D may be TRBD1 (5 bases). This CDR3 has 12 residues. Trimming took 6 bases from V and 4 from J, leaving 9 bases between them. The CDR3 coding sequence is TGTGCCAGCAGGGCGGGGGGCTATGGCTACACCTTC. Its translation is CASRAGGYGYTF.

This clonotype was seen only a few times. This rearrangement joins TRBV11-1 to TRBJ2-1; D is ambiguous. CDR1 SGHAT and CDR2 FQDESV come from the germline V gene (reference sequence). The V end lost 3 bases, the J end lost 0 bases, and 18 bases lay between the germline ends. The CDR3 has 18 residues. CDR3 amino acids: CASSLSLGRHSSYNEQFF. CDR3 nucleotides: TGTGCCAGCAGCTTGTCGCTTGGGCGACATAGCTCCTACAATGAGCAGTTCTTC.

The chain combines TRBV9 with TRBJ1-2; no reliable D call. V was trimmed by 0 bases and J by 6 bases, leaving 12 bases between them. Per the germline V gene, CDR1 is SGDLS and CDR2 is YYNGEE. The CDR3 runs 14 residues. The chain's CDR3 is CASSVDVGNHGYTF. The CDR3 DNA is TGTGCCAGCAGCGTAGATGTGGGAAACCATGGCTACACCTTC.

This clonotype was detected only a few times. This chain links TRBV27 with TRBJ1-5; 10 bases line up with TRBD1. This CDR3 is built from 15 residues. The junction had 7 bases not matched to a gene; V was cut back by 6 bases and J by 5 bases. Germline CDR1 and CDR2: MNHEY and SMNVEV (reference sequence). CDR3 DNA sequence: TGTGCCAGCAGCCCGGACAGGGGGGGATATCAGCCCCAGCATTTT. Its protein is CASSPDRGGYQPQHF.

The chain has TRBV29-1 and TRBJ2-5, with 9 bases identical to TRBD2. The V gene's germline CDR1 is SQVTM and CDR2 ANQGSEA. V trimming: 8 bases; J trimming: 5 bases; junction bases outside the gene matches: 12. The CDR3 is 14 amino acids. The CDR3 is CSLNLAGSGETQYF. CDR3 coding DNA: TGCAGCCTAAACCTAGCGGGATCGGGCGAGACCCAGTACTTC.

The rearrangement links TRBV6-5 to TRBJ2-3; perhaps D is TRBD1 or TRBD2 (5 bases each). The CDR3 has 16 residues. Deletions cut 6 bases from V and 1 base from J, with 17 bases between. Germline CDR1 and CDR2: MNHEY and SVGAGI. CDR3: CASSPSRGTRTDTQYF. For the CDR3, the DNA is TGTGCCAGCAGCCCCTCGCGAGGGACCCGCACAGATACGCAGTATTTT.

V is TRBV20-1 and J is TRBJ2-1; 11 positions match TRBD2. J lost 10 bases, V lost 1 base, and 12 bases had no gene match. Germline loops: CDR1 DFQATT, CDR2 SNEGSKA (reference sequence). This CDR3 has 16 amino acids. CDR3 residues: CSARALRLAGRKEQFF. DNA of the CDR3: TGCAGTGCTAGAGCCCTACGACTAGCGGGGCGGAAGGAGCAGTTCTTC.

V usage is TRBV5-4 and J usage is TRBJ2-5, with D unclear. The germline V and J ends were trimmed by 1 base and 3 bases, with 13 bases remaining between them. The CDR3 totals 15 residues. Germline CDR1 SGHNT, CDR2 YYREEE (reference sequence). CDR3 in amino acids: CASSLWSSAEETQYF. CDR3 DNA sequence: TGTGCCAGCAGCTTGTGGTCTTCGGCGGAAGAGACCCAGTACTTC.

This clonotype was observed a handful of times. The chain is built from TRBV20-1 and TRBJ1-2; D perhaps matches TRBD1 (6 bases). Germline V lookup: CDR1 DFQATT, CDR2 SNEGSKA (reference sequence). V lost 6 bases, J lost 2 bases, and 19 bases lay in between. There are 15 residues in the CDR3. The DNA of the CDR3 is TGCAGTGCCTCAAGGGGGGGGGCGCAGAACTATGGCTACACCTTC. This encodes CSASRGGAQNYGYTF.

The rearrangement links TRBV21-1 to TRBJ2-5; the DNA was not compared with TRBD2, the D call given in the table. TRBV21-1 is noted as a pseudogene. The CDR3 totals 15 residues. CDR3 sequence reads: CASKYRRGLSETQYF. The CDR3, as DNA: TGTGCCAGCAAATATAGACGCGGACTATCGGAGACCCAGTACTTC.

The chain has TRBV5-1 and TRBJ1-4; weak D call: TRBD1 (5 bases). Trimming removed 0 bases at V and 0 bases at J, with 12 bases between. The CDR3 sequence is 17 residues long. Per germline, CDR1 SGHRS and CDR2 YFSETQ. The CDR3 DNA sequence: TGCGCCAGCAGCTTGGGTGGAATGGGGCCAACTAATGAAAAACTGTTTTTT. This sequence encodes CASSLGGMGPTNEKLFF. The variable domain in full, with the rest retrieved from reference TRBV5-1 and TRBJ1-4, is KAGVTQTPRYLIKTRGQQVTLSCSPISGHRSVSWYQQTPGQGLQFLFEYFSETQRNKGNFPGRFSGRQFSNSRSEMNVSTLELGDSALYLCASSLGGMGPTNEKLFFGSGTQLSVL.